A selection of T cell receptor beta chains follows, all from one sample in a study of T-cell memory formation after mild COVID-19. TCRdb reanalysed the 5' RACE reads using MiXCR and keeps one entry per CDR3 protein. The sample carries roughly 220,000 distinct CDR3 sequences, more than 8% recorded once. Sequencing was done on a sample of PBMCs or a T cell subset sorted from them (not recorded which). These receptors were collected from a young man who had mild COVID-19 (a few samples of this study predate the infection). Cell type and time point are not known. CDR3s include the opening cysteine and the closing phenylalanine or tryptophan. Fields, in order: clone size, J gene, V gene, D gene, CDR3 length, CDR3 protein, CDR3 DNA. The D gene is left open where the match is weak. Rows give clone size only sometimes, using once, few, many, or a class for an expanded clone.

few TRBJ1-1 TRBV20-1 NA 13 CSARRNLNTEAFF TGCAGTGCTAGACGGAACTTGAACACTGAAGCTTTCTTT
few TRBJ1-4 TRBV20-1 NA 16 CSARGVAGWTNEKLFF TGCAGTGCTAGGGGTGTGGCAGGGTGGACTAATGAAAAACTGTTTTTT
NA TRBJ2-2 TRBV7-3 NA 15 CASSPGRANTGELFF TGTGCCAGCAGCCCCGGACGGGCGAACACCGGGGAGCTGTTTTTT
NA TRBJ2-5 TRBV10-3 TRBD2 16 CAISEKRGGVAETQYF TGTGCCATCAGTGAGAAGCGGGGGGGTGTGGCGGAGACCCAGTACTTC
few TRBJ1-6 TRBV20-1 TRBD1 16 CSARVISTGRNSPLHF TGCAGTGCTAGAGTCATCTCGACAGGGAGAAATTCACCCCTCCACTTT
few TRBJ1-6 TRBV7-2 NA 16 CASSTRRGSYNSPLHF TGTGCCAGCAGTACGAGACGAGGGTCCTATAATTCACCCCTCCACTTT
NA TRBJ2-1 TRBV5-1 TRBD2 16 CASSTTGTSGMYEQFF TGCGCCAGCAGCACCACCGGGACTAGCGGGATGTATGAGCAGTTCTTC
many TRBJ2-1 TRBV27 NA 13 CASNALRGGEQFF TGTGCCAGCAACGCGCTCAGGGGAGGTGAGCAGTTCTTC
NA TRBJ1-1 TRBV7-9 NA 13 CASSLLADTEAFF TGTGCCAGCAGCTTATTAGCCGACACTGAAGCTTTCTTT
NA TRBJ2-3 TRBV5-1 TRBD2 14 CASSLGLASDTQYF TGCGCCAGCAGCTTGGGACTAGCATCCGATACGCAGTATTTT
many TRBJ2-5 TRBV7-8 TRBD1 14 CASSRDRRGETQYF TGTGCCAGCAGCAGGGACAGGAGGGGAGAGACCCAGTACTTC
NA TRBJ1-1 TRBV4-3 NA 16 CASSQDFGGPNTEAFF TGCGCCAGCAGCCAAGATTTCGGGGGCCCGAACACTGAAGCTTTCTTT
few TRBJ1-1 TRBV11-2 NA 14 CASSLVRGNTEAFF TGTGCCAGCAGCTTAGTGCGGGGGAACACTGAAGCTTTCTTT
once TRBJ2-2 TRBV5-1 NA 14 CASSLQANTGELFF TGCGCCAGCAGCTTGCAAGCAAACACCGGGGAGCTGTTTTTT
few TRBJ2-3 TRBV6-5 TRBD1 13 CARPKDREDTQYF TGTGCCAGGCCGAAGGACAGGGAGGATACGCAGTATTTT
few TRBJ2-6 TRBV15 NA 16 CATSRDPDSGANVLTF TGTGCCACCAGCAGAGATCCGGACTCTGGGGCCAACGTCCTGACTTTC
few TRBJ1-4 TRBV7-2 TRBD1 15 CASSSQGGRLEKLFF TGTGCCAGCAGCTCGCAGGGGGGGCGTTTAGAAAAACTGTTTTTT
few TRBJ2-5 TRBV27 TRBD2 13 CASSPSLAGVRNF TGTGCCAGCAGTCCCTCACTAGCGGGGGTCAGAAACTTC
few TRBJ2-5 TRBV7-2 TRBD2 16 CASSRGGLTRTETQYF TGTGCCAGCAGCCGGGGGGGACTAACCAGAACAGAGACCCAGTACTTC
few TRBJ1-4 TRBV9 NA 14 CASSPGDSNEKLFF TGTGCCAGCAGCCCGGGCGATTCTAATGAAAAACTGTTTTTT
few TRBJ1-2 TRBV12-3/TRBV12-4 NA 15 CASSQTGGGRHGYTF TGTGCCAGCAGTCAAACCGGCGGGGGGAGACATGGCTACACCTTC
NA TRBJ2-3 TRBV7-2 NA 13 CASSRTRTDTQYF TGTGCCAGCAGCCGGACTCGCACAGATACGCAGTATTTT
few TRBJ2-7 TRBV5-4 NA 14 CASSLGAGLYEQYF TGTGCCAGCAGCTTGGGGGCGGGCCTCTACGAGCAGTACTTC
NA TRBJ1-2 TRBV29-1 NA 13 CSASAEAGYGYTF TGCAGCGCTTCGGCCGAAGCGGGGTATGGCTACACCTTC
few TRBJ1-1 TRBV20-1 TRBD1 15 CSASRTGAMNTEAFF TGCAGTGCTTCCAGGACAGGGGCGATGAACACTGAAGCTTTCTTT
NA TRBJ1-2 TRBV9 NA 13 CASSVVLNYGYTF TGTGCCAGCAGCGTAGTGCTTAACTATGGCTACACCTTC
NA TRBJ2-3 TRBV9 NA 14 CASSVGGTADTQYF TGTGCCAGCAGCGTAGGGGGAACCGCAGATACGCAGTATTTT
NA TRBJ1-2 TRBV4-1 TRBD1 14 CASSHPGTGRGYTF TGCGCCAGCAGCCATCCGGGGACAGGGCGGGGCTACACCTTC